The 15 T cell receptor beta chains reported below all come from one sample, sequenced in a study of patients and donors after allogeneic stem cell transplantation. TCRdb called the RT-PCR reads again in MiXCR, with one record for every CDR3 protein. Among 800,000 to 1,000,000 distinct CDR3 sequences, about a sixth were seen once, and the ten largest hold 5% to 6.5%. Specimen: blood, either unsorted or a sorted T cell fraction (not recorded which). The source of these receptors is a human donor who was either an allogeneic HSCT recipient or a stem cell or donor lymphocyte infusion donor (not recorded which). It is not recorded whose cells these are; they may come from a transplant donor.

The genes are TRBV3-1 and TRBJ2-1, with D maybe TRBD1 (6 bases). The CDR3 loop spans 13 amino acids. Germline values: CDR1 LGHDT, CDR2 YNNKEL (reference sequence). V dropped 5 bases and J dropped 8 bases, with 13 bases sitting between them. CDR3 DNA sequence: TGTGCCAGCAGCTCCCAGGGGATAGATGAGCAGTTCTTC. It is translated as CASSSQGIDEQFF.

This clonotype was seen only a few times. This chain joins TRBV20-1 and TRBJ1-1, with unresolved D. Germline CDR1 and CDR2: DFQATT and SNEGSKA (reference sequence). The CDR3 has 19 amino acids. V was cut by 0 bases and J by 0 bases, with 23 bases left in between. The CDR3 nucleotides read TGCAGTGCTAGAGAGATCAAATTGGGGTTCGGCCGTATGAACACTGAAGCTTTCTTT. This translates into CSAREIKLGFGRMNTEAFF.

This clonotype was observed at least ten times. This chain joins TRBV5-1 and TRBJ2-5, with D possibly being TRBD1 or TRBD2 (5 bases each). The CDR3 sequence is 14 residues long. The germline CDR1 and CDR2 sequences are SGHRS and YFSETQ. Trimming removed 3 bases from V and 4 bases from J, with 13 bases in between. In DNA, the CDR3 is TGCGCCAGCAGCTCCGGGGCCCTCCTAGAGACCCAGTACTTC. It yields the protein CASSSGALLETQYF. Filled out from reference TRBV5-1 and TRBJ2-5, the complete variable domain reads KAGVTQTPRYLIKTRGQQVTLSCSPISGHRSVSWYQQTPGQGLQFLFEYFSETQRNKGNFPGRFSGRQFSNSRSEMNVSTLELGDSALYLCASSSGALLETQYFGPGTRLLVL.

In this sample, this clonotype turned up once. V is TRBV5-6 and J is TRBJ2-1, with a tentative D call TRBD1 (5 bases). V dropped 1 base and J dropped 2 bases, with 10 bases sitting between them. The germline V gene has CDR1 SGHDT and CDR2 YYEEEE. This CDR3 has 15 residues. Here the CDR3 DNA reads TGTGCCAGCAGCTTGCTAGGGGTTACCTACAATGAGCAGTTCTTC. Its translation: CASSLLGVTYNEQFF.

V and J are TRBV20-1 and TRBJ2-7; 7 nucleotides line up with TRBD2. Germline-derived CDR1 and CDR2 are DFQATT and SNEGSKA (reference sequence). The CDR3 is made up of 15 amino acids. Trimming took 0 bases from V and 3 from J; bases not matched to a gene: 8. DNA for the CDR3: TGCAGTGCTAGAGATCCCGCGGGAGCCGGCTACGAGCAGTACTTC. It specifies CSARDPAGAGYEQYF.

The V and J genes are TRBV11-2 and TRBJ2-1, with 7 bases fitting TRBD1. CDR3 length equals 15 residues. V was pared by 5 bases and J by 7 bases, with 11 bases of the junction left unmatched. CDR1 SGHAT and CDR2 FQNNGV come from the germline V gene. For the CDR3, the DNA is TGTGCCAGCAGCCTCTCCCGTAGACAGGGAAATGAGCAGTTCTTC. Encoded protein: CASSLSRRQGNEQFF.

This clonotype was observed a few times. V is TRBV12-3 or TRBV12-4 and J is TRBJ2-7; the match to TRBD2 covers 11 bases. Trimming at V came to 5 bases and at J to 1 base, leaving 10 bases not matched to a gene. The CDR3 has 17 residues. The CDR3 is CASSPRGGTSGSYEQYF. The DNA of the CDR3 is TGTGCCAGCAGTCCTCGGGGTGGGACTAGCGGTTCCTACGAGCAGTACTTC.

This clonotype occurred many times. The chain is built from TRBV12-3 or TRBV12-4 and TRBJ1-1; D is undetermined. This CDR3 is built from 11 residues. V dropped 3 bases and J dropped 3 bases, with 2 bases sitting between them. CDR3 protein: CASSLYTEAFF. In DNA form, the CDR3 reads TGTGCCAGCAGTTTGTACACTGAAGCTTTCTTT.

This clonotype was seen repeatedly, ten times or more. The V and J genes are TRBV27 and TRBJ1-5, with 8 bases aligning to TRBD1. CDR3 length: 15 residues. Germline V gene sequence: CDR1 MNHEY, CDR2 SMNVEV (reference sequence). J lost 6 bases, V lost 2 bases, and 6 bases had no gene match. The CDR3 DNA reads TGTGCCAGCAGTTTAATCAGGGGGCGAGGTCAGCCCCAGCATTTT. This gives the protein CASSLIRGRGQPQHF.

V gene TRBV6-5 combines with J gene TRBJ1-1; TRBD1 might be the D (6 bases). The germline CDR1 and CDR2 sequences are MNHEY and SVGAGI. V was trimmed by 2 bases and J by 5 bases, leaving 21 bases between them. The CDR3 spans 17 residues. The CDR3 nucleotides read TGTGCCAGCAGTTACGGATCTTGGGGGCGCCGAGGTACTGAAGCTTTCTTT. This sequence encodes CASSYGSWGRRGTEAFF.

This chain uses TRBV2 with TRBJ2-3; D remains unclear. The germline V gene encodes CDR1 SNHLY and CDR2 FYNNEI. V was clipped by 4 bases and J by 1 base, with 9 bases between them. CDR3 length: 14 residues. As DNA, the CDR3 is TGTGCCAGCAGTGGTTCACGGGGCACAGATACGCAGTATTTT. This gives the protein CASSGSRGTDTQYF.

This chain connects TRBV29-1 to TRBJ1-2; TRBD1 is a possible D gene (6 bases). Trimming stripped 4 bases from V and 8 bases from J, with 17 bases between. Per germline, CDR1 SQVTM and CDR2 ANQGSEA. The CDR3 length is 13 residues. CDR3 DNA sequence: TGCAGCGTTGGCTACAGGGTGGTAGAAGGCTACACCTTC. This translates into CSVGYRVVEGYTF.

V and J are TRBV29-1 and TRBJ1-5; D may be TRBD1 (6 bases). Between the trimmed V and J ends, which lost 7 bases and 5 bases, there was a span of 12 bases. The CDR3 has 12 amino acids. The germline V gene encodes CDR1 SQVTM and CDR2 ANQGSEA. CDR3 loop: CSAGQRDQPQHF. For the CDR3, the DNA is TGCAGCGCCGGACAGAGAGATCAGCCCCAGCATTTT.

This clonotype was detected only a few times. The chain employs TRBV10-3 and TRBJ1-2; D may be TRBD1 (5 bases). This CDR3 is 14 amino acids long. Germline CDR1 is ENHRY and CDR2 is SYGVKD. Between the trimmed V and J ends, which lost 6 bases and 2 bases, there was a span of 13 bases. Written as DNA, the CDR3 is TGTGCCATCAGCCGGGACGGATCAAACTATGGCTACACCTTC. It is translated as CAISRDGSNYGYTF.

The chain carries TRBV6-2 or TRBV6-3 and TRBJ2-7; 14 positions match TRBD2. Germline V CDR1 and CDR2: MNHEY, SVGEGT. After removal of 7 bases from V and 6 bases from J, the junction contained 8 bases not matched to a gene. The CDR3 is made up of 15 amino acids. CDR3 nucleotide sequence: TGTGCCAGCACCCAAGGACTAGCGGGAGGAAGCGAGCAGTACTTC. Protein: CASTQGLAGGSEQYF.